This T cell receptor beta chain was sequenced for a study of T cells in Graves' hyperthyroidism and ophthalmopathy. Template material for amplifying TCR beta CDR3 regions consisted of RNA transcripts. The HTBI set primed first-round TCR CDR3 RT-PCR. TCRdb used MiXCR to reprocess the multiplex PCR reads, holding one entry per CDR3 protein. The sample shows more than 500,000 distinct CDR3 sequences, 15% to 20% of them seen only once. From germline, CDR1 is MNHNS and CDR2 SASEGT. The CDR3 is made up of 14 amino acids. V was cut by 1 base and J by 8 bases, with 12 bases left in between. This clonotype was seen repeatedly, ten times or more.

This TCR came from a woman between 25 and 40 years old with Graves' hyperthyroidism. The chain uses TRBV6-1 and TRBJ2-1; D not certain. The sample consisted of blood. The CDR3, as DNA: TGTGCCAGCAGTGAAGTTGGGGTTGGGGATGAGCAGTTCTTC. Translating gives CASSEVGVGDEQFF.